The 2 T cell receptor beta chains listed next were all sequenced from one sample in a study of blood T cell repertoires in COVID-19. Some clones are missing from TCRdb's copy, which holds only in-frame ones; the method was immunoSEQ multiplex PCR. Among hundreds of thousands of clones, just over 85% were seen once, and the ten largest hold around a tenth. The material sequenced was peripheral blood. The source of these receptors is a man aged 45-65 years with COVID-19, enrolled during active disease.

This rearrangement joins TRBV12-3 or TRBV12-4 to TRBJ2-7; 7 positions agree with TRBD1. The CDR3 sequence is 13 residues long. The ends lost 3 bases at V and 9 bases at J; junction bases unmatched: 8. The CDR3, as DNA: TGTGCCAGCAGTTTTACAGGGGCCCCGAGGCAGTACTTC. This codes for CASSFTGAPRQYF.

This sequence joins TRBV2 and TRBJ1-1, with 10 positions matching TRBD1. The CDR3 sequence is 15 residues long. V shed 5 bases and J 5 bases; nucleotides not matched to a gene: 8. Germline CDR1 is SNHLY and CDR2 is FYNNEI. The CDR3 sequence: CASSIPRDRGTEAFF. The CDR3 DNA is TGTGCCAGCAGTATCCCCCGGGACAGGGGTACTGAAGCTTTCTTT.